This TCR beta chain was documented in a study of neoadjuvant anti-PD-1 for oral cavity cancer. General study points: Higher pretreatment Treg/Th17 ratios tracked higher pretreatment blood clonality. PBMC Gini-index clonality exceeded responders' in non-responders post-nivolumab.

Data came from immunoSEQ multiplex PCR; TCRdb stores just in-frame clones and leaves some out. The sample includes 10,000 to 15,000 clones, roughly 60% of them seen just once. Per the germline V gene, CDR1 is SNHLY and CDR2 is FYNNEI. The CDR3 runs 13 residues. The V end was cut by 3 bases, the J end by 11 bases, with 13 bases between. These newly diagnosed stage II-IVA oral cavity squamous cell carcinoma patients had no prior systemic or radiation treatment. In the case of this clone: Its specificity is unknown.

This specimen was PBMCs, taken before nivolumab (anti-PD-1) treatment. The genes are TRBV2 and TRBJ1-4; a weak D match, TRBD1 (6 bases). The clonotype comes from a person aged 35-79 years with oral cavity squamous cell carcinoma. The CDR3 region has the DNA TGTGCCAGCAGTGAGGGCAGGGGATCGAAACTGTTTTTT. Translating it yields CASSEGRGSKLFF. The entire variable domain, with the rest obtained from reference TRBV2 and TRBJ1-4, is as follows: EPEVTQTPSHQVTQMGQEVILRCVPISNHLYFYWYRQILGQKVEFLVSFYNNEISEKSEIFDDQFSVERPDGSNFTLKIRSTKLEDSAMYFCASSEGRGSKLFFGSGTQLSVL.